One and the same sample provided the 26 T cell receptor delta chains below, sequenced in a study of gamma-delta chains in newborns, infants, children. TCRdb re-called the reads using CATT. Of more than 4,500 delta-chain clones in the sample, 2.7% are singletons; the top ten hold roughly an eighth. Sample: blood. The origin of the receptors is a child who was a newborn, infant or young child, either healthy, febrile or measles-vaccinated (not recorded which).

This clone turned up a few times. The V and J genes are TRDV2 and TRDJ3; perhaps TRDD3 as D (6 bases). Per the germline V gene, CDR1 is GEAIGNYY and CDR2 is EKD. The CDR3 is 18 amino acids. V was clipped by 0 bases and J by 0 bases, with 11 bases between them. CDR3 amino acids: CACDTGDYSSWDTRQMFF. The CDR3 DNA follows: TGTGCCTGTGACACCGGGGATTATAGCTCCTGGGACACCCGACAGATGTTTTTC.

This clone was picked up a small number of times. The rearrangement links TRDV1 to TRDJ3; 10 positions match TRDD3. The CDR3 totals 20 residues. J lost 2 bases, V lost 0 bases, and 7 bases had no gene match. Germline V gene data show CDR1 as TSWWSYY and CDR2 as QGS. CDR3 DNA sequence: TGTGCTCTTGGGGAACTCAGTGGGGGATACTTGACCTGGGACACCCGACAGATGTTTTTC. Amino acids: CALGELSGGYLTWDTRQMFF.

Written as DNA, the CDR3 is TGTGCCTGTGACATACTGGGGGATAAAACCTGGGACACCCGACAGATGTTTTTC. Translated: CACDILGDKTWDTRQMFF. This chain connects TRDV2 to TRDJ3; TRDD3 agrees at 11 bases. The V gene's germline CDR1 is GEAIGNYY and CDR2 EKD. V shed 2 bases, J shed 2 bases, and the junction held 4 bases outside the gene matches. The CDR3 is made up of 18 amino acids.

Concerning this clone itself: Other DNA variants within this sample encode the same CDR3. The chain combines TRDV2 with TRDJ3; 10 nucleotides match TRDD3. Trimming cost V 0 bases and J 0 bases; bases outside gene matches: 1. Germline assignment: CDR1 GEAIGNYY and CDR2 EKD. There are 18 residues in the CDR3. This CDR3 reads CACDTVGDTSWDTRQMFF. The CDR3 DNA reads as TGTGCCTGTGACACCGTGGGGGATACCTCCTGGGACACCCGACAGATGTTTTTC.

On this clone: Other DNA sequences in the sample encode the same CDR3. The rearrangement links TRDV2 to TRDJ3; 12 bases line up with TRDD3. Per germline, CDR1 GEAIGNYY and CDR2 EKD. CDR3 length: 18 amino acids. V was clipped by 5 bases and J by 1 base; unmatched bases: 5. The CDR3 DNA follows: TGTGCCTGTGGCACTGGGGGATACTCTTCCTGGGACACCCGACAGATGTTTTTC. Its translation is CACGTGGYSSWDTRQMFF.

V usage is TRDV2 and J usage is TRDJ1, with TRDD3 identical over 11 bases. CDR1 and CDR2 from the germline V gene are GEAIGNYY and EKD. The CDR3 consists of 16 residues. V lost 0 bases, J lost 10 bases, and 12 bases stayed unmatched. The CDR3 here is CACDTVAVLGDNRLIF. CDR3 nucleotide sequence: TGTGCCTGTGACACCGTCGCGGTACTGGGGGATAATAGACTCATCTTT.

This clone has a handful of counts. The gene calls are TRDV2 and TRDJ3, with TRDD3 matching over 7 bases. In germline, CDR1 is GEAIGNYY, CDR2 EKD. The CDR3 loop spans 17 amino acids. With V trimmed by 0 bases and J by 1 base, 2 bases remained unmatched. The CDR3 loop is CACDTGWGSWDTRQMFF. The CDR3 nucleotides are TGTGCCTGTGACACCGGCTGGGGGTCCTGGGACACCCGACAGATGTTTTTC.

This clone was observed a handful of times. The same CDR3 is also encoded by other DNA sequences in this sample. The chain joins TRDV2 to TRDJ3; D gene unclear. Trimming removed 1 base from V and 0 bases from J, with 9 bases in between. CDR1 GEAIGNYY and CDR2 EKD come from the germline V gene. The CDR3 runs to 17 residues. The CDR3 reads CACDTVLSSWDTRQMFF. The CDR3, as DNA: TGTGCCTGTGACACGGTACTAAGCTCCTGGGACACCCGACAGATGTTTTTC.

This clone was counted only a few times. The same CDR3 arises from other DNA sequences in this sample as well. The chain couples TRDV2 to TRDJ3, with 12 nucleotides matching TRDD3. Per germline, CDR1 GEAIGNYY and CDR2 EKD. This CDR3 has 18 residues. The V and J ends lost 3 bases and 2 bases, in that order; junction bases with no gene match: 4. The CDR3 DNA reads TGTGCCTGTGACTTACTGGGGGATACCACCTGGGACACCCGACAGATGTTTTTC. It codes for CACDLLGDTTWDTRQMFF.

The V gene is TRDV1, the J gene TRDJ1; 8 nucleotides match TRDD3. CDR1 and CDR2 (germline): TSWWSYY, QGS. The CDR3 length is 19 residues. V lost 0 bases and J lost 10; bases outside the gene matches: 22. CDR3 in amino acids: CALGELGTSPDWGHIRLIF. The DNA for the CDR3 is TGTGCTCTTGGGGAACTGGGCACCTCCCCGGACTGGGGGCATATAAGACTCATCTTT.

Note on this clone: One base separates it from a far larger clone, so it is likely a read error. V and J are TRDV2 and TRDJ3, with TRDD3 identical over 8 bases. CDR1 and CDR2 from the germline V gene are GEAIGNYY and EKD. V was pared by 1 base and J by 0 bases, with 4 bases of the junction left unmatched. The CDR3 is made up of 18 amino acids. The CDR3, as DNA: TGTGCCTGTGACACTTGGGGATACAGCTCCTGGGACACCCGACAGATGTTTTTC. Translated: CACDTWGYSSWDTRQMFF.

In this sample, this clone turned up a few times. The V call is TRDV1, the J call TRDJ1; D is ambiguous. This CDR3 is 13 amino acids long. The V end was cut by 2 bases, the J end by 0 bases, with 4 bases between. Germline CDR1 TSWWSYY, CDR2 QGS. The CDR3 here is CALGEFDTDKLIF. CDR3 nucleotide sequence: TGTGCTCTTGGGGAATTCGACACCGATAAACTCATCTTT.

As to this clone: A far larger clone is one nucleotide away, so this likely arose from a read error. In nucleotides, the CDR3 is TGTGCCTGTGACTTACTGGGGGATACTTTGACAGCACAACTCTTCTTT. Translating gives CACDLLGDTLTAQLFF. The chain combines TRDV2 with TRDJ2; 11 nucleotides match TRDD3. CDR3 length: 16 residues. Germline CDR1 GEAIGNYY, CDR2 EKD. After removal of 3 bases from V and 0 bases from J, the junction contained 2 bases not matched to a gene.

This chain links TRDV2 with TRDJ3; D unresolved. The CDR3 extends over 20 amino acids. The germline V and J ends were trimmed by 0 bases and 0 bases, with 17 bases remaining between them. Germline CDR1 reads GEAIGNYY; CDR2 reads EKD. The CDR3 nucleotides are TGTGCCTGTGACACCGTGGGAGAGGGGCCCCTCTCCTGGGACACCCGACAGATGTTTTTC. This codes for CACDTVGEGPLSWDTRQMFF.

This clone was seen a handful of times. The gene calls are TRDV2 and TRDJ3; TRDD3 matches at 8 bases. The CDR3 is 18 amino acids. Germline CDR1 reads GEAIGNYY; CDR2 reads EKD. The trim removed 3 bases at V and 0 bases at J, leaving 6 bases unmatched. The DNA of the CDR3 is TGTGCCTGTGACCTACTGGGGGGAAGCTCCTGGGACACCCGACAGATGTTTTTC. It specifies CACDLLGGSSWDTRQMFF.

This clone is labeled as medium-sized. The V gene is TRDV2, the J gene TRDJ2; 11 positions match TRDD3. V trimming: 2 bases; J trimming: 6 bases; junction bases outside the gene matches: 7. The V gene's germline CDR1 is GEAIGNYY and CDR2 EKD. The CDR3 runs 16 residues. The CDR3 protein is CACDKLGDRRSAQLFF. The DNA for the CDR3 is TGTGCCTGTGACAAACTGGGGGATAGGAGGTCAGCACAACTCTTCTTT.

This chain connects TRDV2 to TRDJ3; 12 positions match TRDD3. TCRdb records no J gene; here it was assigned by comparing the DNA to germline. There are 21 residues in the CDR3. V lost 0 bases, J lost 0 bases, and 8 bases stayed unmatched. Germline V gene sequence: CDR1 GEAIGNYY, CDR2 EKD. The CDR3 DNA is TGTGCCTGTGACACCGTACTGGGGGATACCCTTACCTCCTGGGACACCCGACAGATGTTTTTC. As protein: CACDTVLGDTLTSWDTRQMFF.

As regards this clone: Its ends do not fully match the called genes, so a read error is possible. The chain joins TRDV2 to TRDJ3; 8 positions agree with TRDD3. CDR1 and CDR2 (germline): GEAIGNYY, EKD. This CDR3 is 19 amino acids long. CDR3 amino acids: CACDTMGDLEAWDTRRMFF. As DNA, the CDR3 is TGTGCCTGTGACACAATGGGGGATTTGGAGGCCTGGGACACCCGACGGATGTTTTTC.

This clone was detected only a few times. V usage is TRDV1 and J usage is TRDJ1, with TRDD2 as a possible D gene (7 bases). Germline V gene data show CDR1 as TSWWSYY and CDR2 as QGS. V lost 5 bases, J lost 2 bases, and 30 bases lay in between. The length of the CDR3 is 20 residues. The CDR3 DNA reads as TGTGCTCTTGGGCCCAACCCCTTCCTTGAGTACTGGGACAAGACCGATAAACTCATCTTT. Amino acid sequence: CALGPNPFLEYWDKTDKLIF.

This clone was picked up a small number of times. One end of the junction is discordant with germline, which a read error may explain. The chain combines TRDV1 with TRDJ1; 7 nucleotides line up with TRDD3. The CDR3 contains 21 residues. Per the germline V gene, CDR1 is TSWWSYY and CDR2 is QGS. The CDR3 sequence is CALGELVLTYAGGHGTDKLIF. CDR3 coding DNA: TGTGCCCTTGGGGAACTAGTGTTGACCTACGCTGGGGGCCACGGGACCGATAAACTCATCTTT.

This clone appeared a few times. This rearrangement joins TRDV2 to TRDJ3, with TRDD3 matching 9 bases. Trimming at V came to 3 bases and at J to 1 base, leaving 18 bases not matched to a gene. CDR1 and CDR2 from the germline V gene are GEAIGNYY and EKD. CDR3 size: 22 residues. In DNA, the CDR3 is TGTGCCTGTGACCAGGCTTACTGGGGGACCCAACAGGGGTCCTGGGACACCCGACAGATGTTTTTC. It translates to CACDQAYWGTQQGSWDTRQMFF.

By share of the sample, this clone is medium-sized. A much bigger clone sits one base away, suggesting this may be a read error. The V call is TRDV2, the J call TRDJ2, with 9 bases fitting TRDD3. In germline, CDR1 is GEAIGNYY, CDR2 EKD. Trimming cost V 2 bases and J 3 bases; bases outside gene matches: 0. The CDR3 runs 14 residues. The CDR3 protein is CACDNWGMTAQLFF. Written as DNA, the CDR3 is TGTGCCTGTGACAACTGGGGGATGACAGCACAACTCTTCTTT.

V is TRDV2 and J is TRDJ3, with a possible D match to TRDD3 (5 bases). This CDR3 comprises 19 residues. Trimming took 3 bases from V and 0 from J, leaving 17 bases between them. Germline CDR1 reads GEAIGNYY; CDR2 reads EKD. The CDR3 bases are TGTGCCTGTGACGCCGTAAACCGGCTGGGCTCCTGGGACACCCGACAGATGTTTTTC. This translates into CACDAVNRLGSWDTRQMFF.

This clone has more than one count but fewer than ten. This likely traces to a read error, being one base from a far larger clone. This chain links TRDV2 with TRDJ2; 7 nucleotides line up with TRDD3. In germline, CDR1 is GEAIGNYY, CDR2 EKD. The CDR3 contains 13 residues. The CDR3 is CACDTWGTSQLFF. The DNA for the CDR3 is TGTGCCTGTGACACCTGGGGGACATCACAACTCTTCTTT.

This clone has a handful of counts. Here the CDR3 DNA reads TGTGCTCTTGGGGATTCATATTGGGGACTGGGGGATACGGACGATAAACTCATCTTT. Translating gives CALGDSYWGLGDTDDKLIF. The gene calls are TRDV1 and TRDJ1; 13 positions agree with TRDD3. The trim removed 3 bases at V and 4 bases at J, leaving 14 bases unmatched. The CDR3 contains 19 residues. In germline, CDR1 is TSWWSYY, CDR2 QGS.

The V call is TRDV2, the J call TRDJ2; TRDD3 matches at 11 bases. Germline V gene lookup returns CDR1 GEAIGNYY and CDR2 EKD. V trimming: 2 bases; J trimming: 5 bases; junction bases outside the gene matches: 6. The CDR3 consists of 16 residues. The CDR3 nucleotides read TGTGCCTGTGACAAGTCGTACTGGGGGATAACAGCACAACTCTTCTTT. This translates into CACDKSYWGITAQLFF.